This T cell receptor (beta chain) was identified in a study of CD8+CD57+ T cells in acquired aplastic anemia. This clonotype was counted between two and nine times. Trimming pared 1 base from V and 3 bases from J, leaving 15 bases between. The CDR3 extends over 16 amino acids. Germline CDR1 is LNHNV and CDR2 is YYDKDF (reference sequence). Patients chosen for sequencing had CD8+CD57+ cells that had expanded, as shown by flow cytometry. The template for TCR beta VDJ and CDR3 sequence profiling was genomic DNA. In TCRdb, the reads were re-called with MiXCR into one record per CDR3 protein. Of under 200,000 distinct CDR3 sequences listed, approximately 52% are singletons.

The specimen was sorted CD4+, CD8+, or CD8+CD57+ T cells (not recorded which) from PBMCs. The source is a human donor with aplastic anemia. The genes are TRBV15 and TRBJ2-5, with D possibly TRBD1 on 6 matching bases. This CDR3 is CATSRGDTGGEETQYF. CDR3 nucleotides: TGTGCCACCAGCAGAGGGGACACGGGTGGCGAAGAGACCCAGTACTTC.